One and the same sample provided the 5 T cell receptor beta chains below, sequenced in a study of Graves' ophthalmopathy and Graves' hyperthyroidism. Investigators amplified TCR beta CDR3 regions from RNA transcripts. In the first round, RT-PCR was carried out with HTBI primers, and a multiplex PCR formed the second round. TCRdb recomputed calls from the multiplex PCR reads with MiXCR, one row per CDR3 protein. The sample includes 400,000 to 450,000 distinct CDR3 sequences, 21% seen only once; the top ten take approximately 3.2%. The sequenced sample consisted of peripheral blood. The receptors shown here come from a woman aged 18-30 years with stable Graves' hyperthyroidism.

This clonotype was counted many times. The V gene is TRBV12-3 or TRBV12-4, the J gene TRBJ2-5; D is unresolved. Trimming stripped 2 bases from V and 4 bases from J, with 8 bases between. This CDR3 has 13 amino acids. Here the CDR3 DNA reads TGTGCCAGCAGTTTAAGACACAGAGAGACCCAGTACTTC. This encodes CASSLRHRETQYF.

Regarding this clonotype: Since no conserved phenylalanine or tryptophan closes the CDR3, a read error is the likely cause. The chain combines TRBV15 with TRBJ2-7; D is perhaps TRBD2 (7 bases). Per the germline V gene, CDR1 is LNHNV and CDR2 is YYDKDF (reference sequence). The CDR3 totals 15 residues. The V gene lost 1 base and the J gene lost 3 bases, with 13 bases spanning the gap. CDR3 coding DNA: TGTGCCACCAGCAGAGGAGGGGGGGCTCTCTACGAGCAGTACCTC. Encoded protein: CATSRGGGALYEQYL.

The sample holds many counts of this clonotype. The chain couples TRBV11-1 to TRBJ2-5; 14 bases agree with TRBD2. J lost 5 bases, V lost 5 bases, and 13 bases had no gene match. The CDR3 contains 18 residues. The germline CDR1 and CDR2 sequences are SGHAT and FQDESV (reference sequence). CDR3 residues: CASSPTLTSGRAEETQYF. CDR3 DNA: TGTGCCAGCAGCCCGACCCTGACTAGCGGGAGGGCTGAGGAGACCCAGTACTTC.

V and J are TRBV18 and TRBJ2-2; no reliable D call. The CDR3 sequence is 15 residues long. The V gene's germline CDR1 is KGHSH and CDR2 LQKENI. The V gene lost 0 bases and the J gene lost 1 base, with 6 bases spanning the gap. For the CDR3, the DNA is TGTGCCAGCTCACCACCGTCGCAGAACACCGGGGAGCTGTTTTTT. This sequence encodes CASSPPSQNTGELFF.

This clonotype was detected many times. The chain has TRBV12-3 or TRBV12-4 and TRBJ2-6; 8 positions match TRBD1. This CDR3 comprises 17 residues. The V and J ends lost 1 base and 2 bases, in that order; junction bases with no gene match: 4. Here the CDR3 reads CASSLGTGSPGANVLTF. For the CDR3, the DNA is TGTGCCAGCAGTTTAGGGACAGGGTCCCCTGGGGCCAACGTCCTGACTTTC.